This TCR beta chain originates from a study of memory CD4+ T cells and cytomegalovirus serostatus. Study-level background: This sample comes from healthy Belgian adults, 8 to 10 CMV seropositive, around 26 seronegative.

The sort gate was single viable CD3+CD4+CD8-CD45RO+ cells for memory CD4+ T cells. There are 13 residues in the CDR3. CDR1 SNHLY and CDR2 FYNNEI come from the germline V gene. V lost 8 bases to trimming and J lost 2 bases, with 12 bases between them. TCRdb's copy holds only in-frame clones and misses some; the assay was immunoSEQ multiplex PCR. The sample has about 31,000 clones, 65% to 80% seen once. This TCR came from an adult in good health and CMV-seronegative. Some clones in this sample may be carry-over from other donors' samples. The sample comprised memory CD4+ T cells from blood. The V call is TRBV2, the J call TRBJ1-2, with unresolved D. This CDR3 is CASSGSNNYGYTF. CDR3 coding DNA: TGTGCCAGCTCGGGGTCAAACAACTATGGCTACACCTTC.